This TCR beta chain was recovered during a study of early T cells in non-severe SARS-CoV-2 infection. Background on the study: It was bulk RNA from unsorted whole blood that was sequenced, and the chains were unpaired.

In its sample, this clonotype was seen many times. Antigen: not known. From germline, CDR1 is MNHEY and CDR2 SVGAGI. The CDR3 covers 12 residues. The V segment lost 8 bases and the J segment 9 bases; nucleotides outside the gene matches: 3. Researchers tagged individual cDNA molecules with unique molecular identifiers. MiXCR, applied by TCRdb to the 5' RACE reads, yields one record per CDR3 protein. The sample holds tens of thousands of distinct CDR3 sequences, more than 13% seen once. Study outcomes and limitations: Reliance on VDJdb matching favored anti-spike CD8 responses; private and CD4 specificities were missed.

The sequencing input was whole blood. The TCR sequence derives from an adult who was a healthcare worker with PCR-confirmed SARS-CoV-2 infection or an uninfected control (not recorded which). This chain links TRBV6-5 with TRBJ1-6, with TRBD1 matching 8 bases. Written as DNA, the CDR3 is TGTGCCAGCCAGGACAGGGCTTCACCCCTCCACTTT. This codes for CASQDRASPLHF.